Below, one T cell receptor beta chain is given with its context. Trimming cost V 2 bases and J 2 bases, with 14 bases left between them. Germline V CDR1 and CDR2: SGHDN, FVKESK. This CDR3 contains 16 residues. Libraries were prepared by immunoSEQ multiplex PCR; TCRdb keeps only in-frame clonotypes and omits some of them. The data hold about 380,000 clones, with 85% to 95% observed a single time. The sample is drawn from a study of shared T cell receptors in the human thymus. The chain combines TRBV14 with TRBJ2-3; the D gene is possibly TRBD2 (6 bases). What was sequenced was thymocytes. The receptor was derived from a human donor. CDR3 nucleotide sequence: TGTGCCAGCAGCCAACCCGGGACTTTTAACACAGATACGCAGTATTTT. This codes for CASSQPGTFNTDTQYF. Filled out from reference TRBV14 and TRBJ2-3, the complete variable domain reads EAGVTQFPSHSVIEKGQTVTLRCDPISGHDNLYWYRRVMGKEIKFLLHFVKESKQDESGMPNNRFLAERTGGTYSTLKVQPAELEDSGVYFCASSQPGTFNTDTQYFGPGTRLTVL.